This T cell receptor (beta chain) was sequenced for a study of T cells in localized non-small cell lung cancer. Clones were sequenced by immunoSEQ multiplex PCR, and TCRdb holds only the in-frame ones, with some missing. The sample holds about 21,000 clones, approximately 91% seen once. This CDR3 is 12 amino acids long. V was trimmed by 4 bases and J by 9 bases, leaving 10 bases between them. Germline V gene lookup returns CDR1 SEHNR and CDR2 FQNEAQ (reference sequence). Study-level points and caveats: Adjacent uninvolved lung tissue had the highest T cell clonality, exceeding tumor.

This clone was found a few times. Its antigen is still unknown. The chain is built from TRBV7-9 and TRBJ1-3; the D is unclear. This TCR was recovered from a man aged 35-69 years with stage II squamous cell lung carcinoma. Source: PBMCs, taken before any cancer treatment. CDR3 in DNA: TGTGCCAGCAGCTCTACGGATACCACCATATATTTT. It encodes CASSSTDTTIYF.